This T cell receptor beta chain is drawn from a study of cytomegalovirus exposure and HLA in healthy donors (dated by TCRdb to 2015 to 2018). Describing the broader study: According to an earlier analysis of several hundred of the donors, about 179 million T cells yielded some 120 million unique TCR beta sequences and about 300 Gb of sequence data. To predict cytomegalovirus infection status, the study brought together high-throughput TCR immunosequencing, statistical association of individual TCRs with disease status, and machine learning. The study was designed to test whether signatures of past pathogen exposure could be identified by cataloging public T cell receptors. A later analysis re-analyzed previously published TCR beta repertoires from 660 or so donors and added high-resolution HLA genotyping to study TCR occurrence patterns. Five DR-DQ haplotypes were handled as single units for association and clustering because linkage in the cohort was strong. A separate validation cohort of more than 100 different subjects was used in addition to the 666-subject first cohort. Both class I and class II loci were covered by HLA typing, at four-digit resolution. Of the roughly 400 genotyped donors, over 65% fell in the genetic ancestry cluster associated with self-reported Caucasian donors. The T cell repertoires of 550 to 850 subjects were profiled by immunosequencing and related to cytomegalovirus serostatus. In the later analysis, no new phenotypic data were used to find candidate immune exposures; instead, reliance was placed on TCR beta sequences and their occurrence across donors. Among almost 400 genotyped donors of the cohort, an average of around 240,000 unique TCR beta nucleotide sequences were sequenced per donor, roughly a sixth of them non-productive. The number of typed donors differed by locus: about 629-640 for A, B, C, DRB1 and DQB1; 500 to 550 for DQA1; about 600 for DPA1; and around 470 for DPB1. In an earlier analysis of 587 of the donors, high-throughput TCR beta sequencing was used to judge whether each TCR beta V gene segment behaved as functional or pseudogenic. Around 320 gigabases of sequencing data and roughly 90 million unique TCR sequences were included in an early release covering around 600 HLA-typed donors. A later genetic analysis used genome-wide SNP genotypes for about three fifths of the 666 donors, treating that subset as a discovery cohort. All discovery cohort repertoires had been generated using a single sequencing platform. Alongside the repertoire data, information on donor age, sex, ethnicity and CMV serostatus was compiled. Paper-wide results and their limitations: The authors suggested that the approach could potentially be generalized to other disease states and immunological phenotypes. HLA typing was unavailable for some donors at each locus, so association tests used only the typed subset. Presence/absence analyses assumed roughly uniform sequencing depth across donors, an assumption that may not hold. In a later analysis, some 18,000 TCR beta sequences were associated with specific HLA alleles at a false discovery rate of 0.05. This cohort had only TCR beta chains sequenced, and the lack of alpha or paired-chain data limited which features could be detected. Broadly in line with IMGT annotations, most TCR beta V segments showed up in productive rearrangements about 90% or about 30% of the time in an earlier analysis of roughly 590 of the donors. Cytomegalovirus status was reported to be diagnosed by the classifier with high specificity and sensitivity in both the original and validation cohorts. In a later genetic analysis, a missense DCLRE1C variant was associated with V-gene and J-gene trimming of TCR beta chains, and the association was replicated in an independent cohort. Most TCR sequences were observed very rarely across donors, whereas some public TCRs were present in many individuals. For the cohort, immune exposure information was limited to CMV serostatus. In a later analysis, TCR association rates were found to vary across HLA loci, with the most associated TCRs seen for DRB1 alleles and the fewest for HLA-C alleles. A further reported finding was that TCR beta sequences accurately predicted the HLA-A and HLA-B alleles for most subjects in the first cohort. Linkage disequilibrium might explain the correlated functional status among segregating V segments, but an unknown experimental factor could not be ruled out. According to a later analysis, most CMV-associated TCR beta chains appeared to be HLA-restricted, and the HLA associations seemed to be driven largely by CMV exposure. Compared with equally common non-associated chains, HLA-associated TCR beta chains in a later analysis were more clonally expanded and had lower generation probabilities. When HLA alleles, especially DR and DQ, strongly co-occurred, attributing TCR associations to individual alleles was difficult. According to a later genetic analysis, donors in an Asian-associated ancestry cluster had fewer N-insertions in productive TCRs than the approximately 630-donor mean. Some IMGT-functional V segments, including TRBV6-2 and TRBV6-3, could not be distinguished by the 87-base-pair reads and were therefore excluded. Because counts were too low, roughly 17 rarely observed V segments, including chromosome 9 orphons, were left out of the earlier analysis of over 550 of the donors. A total of fewer than 200 TCR beta chains were listed by the study as associated with cytomegalovirus. According to a later analysis, parvovirus B19, influenza, CMV and Epstein-Barr virus appeared linked to several top co-occurrence clusters. A group of highly shared sequence variants was considered likely to be a technical artifact of the sequencing pipeline. In vitro tests confirmed that three of the cytomegalovirus-associated TCR beta chains recognize cytomegalovirus antigens.

Library generation was performed with the immunoSEQ multiplex PCR assay. For the multiplex PCR, a mixture combining 60 forward primers for TCR Vbeta segments and 13 reverse primers for TCR Jbeta segments was used. A multiplex PCR assay on genomic DNA amplified the CDR3 region of rearranged TCR beta genes. The Illumina HiSeq System was used to sequence the amplified TCR beta libraries as 87-base-pair reads. From the authors' description of their analysis: Across the 640 or so repertoires, a later analysis counted approximately 75 million unique TCR beta chains, around 10 million of which were shared by at least two donors. Raw reads were error-corrected and collapsed into unique sequences by a nearest-neighbor algorithm in which closely related sequences were merged to remove PCR and sequencing errors. CDR3 sequences were aligned to IMGT reference sequences to assign V, D and J gene segments. Each retained sequence needed at least a six-nucleotide match to both a V gene segment and a J gene segment. Rearrangements were classified as productive when the CDR3 lacked stop codons and remained in frame with V and J, and all other rearrangements were classified as non-productive. CDR3 was defined by IMGT convention, running from the second conserved V-encoded cysteine to the conserved J-encoded phenylalanine. The earlier analysis of some 550 of the donors excluded any sequence lacking an unambiguous match to a single V gene segment. In an earlier analysis of 587 of the donors, a V segment was called functional when productive rearrangements were above 56.7%, and segregating when the standard deviation between donors exceeded 5%. A statistical classification framework was developed to diagnose cytomegalovirus status using the catalog of TCR beta chain sequences. In a later analysis, V and J genes were assigned by comparing TCR nucleotide sequences against IMGT/GENE-DB human TR gene sequences. The TCRdist pipeline was used in a later analysis to assign CDR3 sequences and most-parsimonious VDJ recombination scenarios. In a later analysis, every TCR beta chain was defined by the combination of its CDR3 amino acid sequence and its V-gene family, and reads without a unique V-gene family were dropped. As a way to deal with suspected cross-contamination and a sequencing artifact, a later analysis dropped hundreds of nucleotide sequences that were highly shared and had low generation probability. In a later analysis, a clonal expansion index was calculated for each public chain from normalized within-repertoire ranks of inferred template counts. Generation probabilities in a later analysis came from a VDJ recombination model fitted to out-of-frame rearrangements, and those results were checked against IGoR. A later analysis scored TCR-TCR, TCR-HLA and TCR-CMV co-occurrence with hypergeometric tests, applying a repertoire-size bias correction to TCR pairs. False discovery rates were estimated in a later analysis by permuting HLA or CMV assignments 20 times. In a later analysis, co-occurring TCRs were grouped using DBSCAN, with TCRdist sequence similarity added in when clustering inside HLA-allele-positive subsets. Repertoires with fewer than 30,000 or more than 120,000 public chains, plus five repertoires with anomalous nucleotide sharing, were excluded from co-occurrence clustering. This is the immuneACCESS table as TCRdb keeps it, with only in-frame sequences that have V and J called. A part of the clones is gone; compared with another copy, unresolved V genes explain less than half, and the rest is unexplained. V and J calls plus clone size are reproduced from that table; the DNA served to infer D and trimming. The table for this sample lists around 170,000 clones; around three quarters of them were counted only once. 1.5% to 2% of the sample goes to the ten largest clones.

The cohort comprised 666 healthy bone marrow donors. Cohort members were all nominally healthy when sampled, although unrecorded immune exposures were likely present. The donor was CMV seronegative and was included in the group of over 300 seronegative cohort members. A peripheral blood sample was provided by each donor, and peripheral blood mononuclear cells were used for TCR beta sequencing. Genomic DNA was extracted from the blood cell samples with the Qiagen DNeasy Blood Extraction Kit. A word on this clone: This receptor's antigen is unknown. Base qualities are not at hand, and no much larger clone is one base apart.

The CDR3 measures 18 amino acids from cysteine to phenylalanine. The entry retains the CDR3 DNA only, 54 bases that are in frame from base 1. Clipping removes 4 bases from V and 2 bases from J, with 12 as the unmatched junction base count. The material sequenced was PBMCs. The sequence links TRBV5-7 to TRBJ2-6; 7 middle bases align to TRBD1. TRBV5-7 is marked as an open reading frame, function uncertain. The receptor comes from a woman in her twenties or thirties in good health and CMV-seronegative. The CDR3 reads as follows: CASSITRGLVPGANVLTF. The DNA sequence follows: TGTGCCAGCAGCATTACAAGGGGGCTGGTTCCTGGGGCCAACGTCCTGACTTTC.